In its sample, the clone carrying this T cell receptor beta chain was seen once. As yet, its antigen is unknown. This record belongs to a study of T cell repertoires in cytomegalovirus infection. In TCRdb, the reads were re-called with MiXCR into one record per CDR3 protein. This sample has around 78,000 distinct CDR3 sequences, with 35% to 45% found just once. The germline V gene has CDR1 MGHRA and CDR2 YSYEKL. The CDR3 is 16 amino acids. Trimming stripped 1 base from V and 0 bases from J, with 10 bases between. The J gene is TRBJ1-3, the V gene TRBV4-1, with D unresolved. Sample: CD8+ T cells from cultured PBMCs, taken from culture after CMV antigen stimulation. The sequence derives from a human donor in good health (CMV status not recorded). Some clones in this sample may be carry-over from other donors' samples. The CDR3 DNA follows: TGCGCCAGCAGCCAAGCTGCGGTTAACTCTGGAAACACCATATATTTT. This gives the protein CASSQAAVNSGNTIYF.